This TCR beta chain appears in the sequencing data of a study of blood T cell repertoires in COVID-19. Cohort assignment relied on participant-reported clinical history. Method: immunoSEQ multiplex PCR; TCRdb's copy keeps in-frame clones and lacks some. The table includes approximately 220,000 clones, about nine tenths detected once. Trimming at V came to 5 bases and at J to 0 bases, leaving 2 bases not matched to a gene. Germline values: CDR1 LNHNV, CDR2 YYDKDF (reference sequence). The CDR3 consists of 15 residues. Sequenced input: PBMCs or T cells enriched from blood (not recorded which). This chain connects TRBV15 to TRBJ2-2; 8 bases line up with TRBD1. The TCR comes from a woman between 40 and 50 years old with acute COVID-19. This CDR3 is CATSLGQANTGELFF. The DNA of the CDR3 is TGTGCCACCAGCCTGGGACAGGCGAACACCGGGGAGCTGTTTTTT.